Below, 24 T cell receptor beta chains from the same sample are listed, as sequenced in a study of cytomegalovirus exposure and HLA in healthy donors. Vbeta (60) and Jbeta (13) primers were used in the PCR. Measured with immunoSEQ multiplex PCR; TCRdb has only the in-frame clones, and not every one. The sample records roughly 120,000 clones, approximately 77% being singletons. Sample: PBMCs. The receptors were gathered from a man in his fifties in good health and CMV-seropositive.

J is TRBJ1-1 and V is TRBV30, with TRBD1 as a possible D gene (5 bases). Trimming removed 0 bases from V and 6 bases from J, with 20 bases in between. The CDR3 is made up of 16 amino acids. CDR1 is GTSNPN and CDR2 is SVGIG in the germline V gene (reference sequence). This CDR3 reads CAWSVLQGRVIAEAFF. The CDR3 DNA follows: TGTGCCTGGAGTGTACTTCAGGGCAGGGTTATAGCTGAAGCTTTCTTT.

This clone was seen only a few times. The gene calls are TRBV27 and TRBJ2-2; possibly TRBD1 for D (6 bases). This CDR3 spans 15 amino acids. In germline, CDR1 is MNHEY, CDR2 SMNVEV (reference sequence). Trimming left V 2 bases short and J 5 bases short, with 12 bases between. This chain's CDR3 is CASSLQGRWTGELFF. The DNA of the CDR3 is TGTGCCAGCAGTTTACAGGGGCGCTGGACCGGGGAGCTGTTTTTT.

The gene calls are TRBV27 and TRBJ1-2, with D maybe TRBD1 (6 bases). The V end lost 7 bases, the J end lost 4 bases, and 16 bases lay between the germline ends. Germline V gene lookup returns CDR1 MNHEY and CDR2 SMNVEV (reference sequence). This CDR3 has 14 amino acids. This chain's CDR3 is CASNPGGSVYGYTF. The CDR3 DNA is TGTGCCAGCAACCCTGGGGGCAGCGTCTATGGCTACACCTTC.

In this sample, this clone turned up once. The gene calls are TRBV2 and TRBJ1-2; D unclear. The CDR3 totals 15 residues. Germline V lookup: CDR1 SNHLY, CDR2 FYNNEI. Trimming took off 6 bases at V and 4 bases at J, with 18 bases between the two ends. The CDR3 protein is CASRETTLGSYGYTF. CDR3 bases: TGTGCCAGCAGGGAGACGACCCTGGGGAGCTATGGCTACACCTTC.

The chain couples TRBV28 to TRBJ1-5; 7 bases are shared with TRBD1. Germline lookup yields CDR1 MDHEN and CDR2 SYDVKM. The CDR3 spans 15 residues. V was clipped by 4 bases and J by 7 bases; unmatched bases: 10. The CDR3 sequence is CASSYADRVGQPQHF. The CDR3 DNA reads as TGTGCCAGCAGTTACGCTGACAGGGTTGGACAGCCCCAGCATTTT.

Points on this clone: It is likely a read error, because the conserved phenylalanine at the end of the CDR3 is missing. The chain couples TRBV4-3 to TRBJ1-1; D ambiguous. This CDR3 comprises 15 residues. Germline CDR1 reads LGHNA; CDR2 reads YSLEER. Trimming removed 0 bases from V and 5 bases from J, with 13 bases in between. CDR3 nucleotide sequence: TGCGCCAGCAGCCAAGACCCCCCGACCATGACTGAAGCTTTCGTT. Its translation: CASSQDPPTMTEAFV.

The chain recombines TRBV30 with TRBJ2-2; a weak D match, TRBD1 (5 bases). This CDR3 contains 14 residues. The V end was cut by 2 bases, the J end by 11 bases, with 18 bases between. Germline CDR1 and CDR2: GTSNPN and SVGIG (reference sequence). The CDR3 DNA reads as TGTGCCTGGAGTTTAAAAACCACGACAGTTGAGCTGTTTTTT. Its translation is CAWSLKTTTVELFF.

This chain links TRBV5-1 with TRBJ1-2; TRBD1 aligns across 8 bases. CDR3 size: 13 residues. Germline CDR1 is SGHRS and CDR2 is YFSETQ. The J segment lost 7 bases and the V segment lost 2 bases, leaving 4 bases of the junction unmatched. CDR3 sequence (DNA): TGCGCCAGCAGCTTAGGAACAGGGGGTGGCTACACCTTC. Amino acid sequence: CASSLGTGGGYTF.

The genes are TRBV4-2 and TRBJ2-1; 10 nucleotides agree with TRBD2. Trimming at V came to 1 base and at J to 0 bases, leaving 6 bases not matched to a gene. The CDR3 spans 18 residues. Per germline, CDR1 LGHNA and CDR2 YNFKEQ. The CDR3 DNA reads TGTGCCAGCAGCCAAGTATCCTCTAGCGGGAGCTCCTACAATGAGCAGTTCTTC. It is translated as CASSQVSSSGSSYNEQFF.

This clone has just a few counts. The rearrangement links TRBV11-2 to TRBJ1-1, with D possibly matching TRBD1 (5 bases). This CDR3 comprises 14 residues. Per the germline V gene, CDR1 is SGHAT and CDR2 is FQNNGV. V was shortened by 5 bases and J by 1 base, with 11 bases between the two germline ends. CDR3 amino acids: CASSLRQRNTEAFF. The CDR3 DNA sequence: TGTGCCAGCAGCCTCCGACAGAGGAACACTGAAGCTTTCTTT.

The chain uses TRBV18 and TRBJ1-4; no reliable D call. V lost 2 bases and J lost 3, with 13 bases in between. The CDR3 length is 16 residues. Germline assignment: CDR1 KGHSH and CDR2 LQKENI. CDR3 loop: CASSPSGGFPNEKLFF. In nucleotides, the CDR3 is TGTGCCAGCTCACCATCGGGTGGGTTCCCTAATGAAAAACTGTTTTTT.

Written as DNA, the CDR3 is TGCGCCAGCAGCCAAGATTGGGGGCAGGGTCAGCCCCAGCATTTT. It is translated as CASSQDWGQGQPQHF. V and J are TRBV4-3 and TRBJ1-5, with D possibly TRBD1 on 6 matching bases. The V and J ends lost 0 bases and 6 bases respectively, with 12 bases between them. This CDR3 is built from 15 residues. Per the germline V gene, CDR1 is LGHNA and CDR2 is YSLEER.

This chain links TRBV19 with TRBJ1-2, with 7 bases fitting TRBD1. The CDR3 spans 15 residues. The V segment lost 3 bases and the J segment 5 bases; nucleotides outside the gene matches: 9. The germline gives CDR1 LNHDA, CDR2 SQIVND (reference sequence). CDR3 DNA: TGTGCCAGTAGTATCCAACAGGGGCTCCGTTATGGCTACACCTTC. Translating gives CASSIQQGLRYGYTF.

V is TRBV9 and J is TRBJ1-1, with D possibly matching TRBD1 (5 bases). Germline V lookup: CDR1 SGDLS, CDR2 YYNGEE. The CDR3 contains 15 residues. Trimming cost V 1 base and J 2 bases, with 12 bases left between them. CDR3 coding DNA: TGTGCCAGCAGCGTATCGACAGCCTTTAACACTGAAGCTTTCTTT. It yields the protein CASSVSTAFNTEAFF.

The CDR3 reads CASSRSGTGGLTGGELFF. The CDR3 nucleotides are TGCGCCAGCAGCCGATCCGGGACAGGGGGCTTAACGGGCGGGGAGCTGTTTTTT. V and J are TRBV5-1 and TRBJ2-2, with 12 bases lining up with TRBD1. Germline CDR1 SGHRS, CDR2 YFSETQ. This CDR3 comprises 18 residues. V gave up 4 bases and J gave up 7 bases; unmatched junction bases: 14.

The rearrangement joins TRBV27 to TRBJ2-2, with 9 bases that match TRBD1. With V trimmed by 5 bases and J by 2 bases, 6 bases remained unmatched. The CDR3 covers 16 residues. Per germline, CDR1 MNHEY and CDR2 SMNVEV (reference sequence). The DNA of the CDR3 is TGTGCCAGCAGTCCGTGGGACAGGGTAAACACCGGGGAGCTGTTTTTT. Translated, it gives CASSPWDRVNTGELFF.

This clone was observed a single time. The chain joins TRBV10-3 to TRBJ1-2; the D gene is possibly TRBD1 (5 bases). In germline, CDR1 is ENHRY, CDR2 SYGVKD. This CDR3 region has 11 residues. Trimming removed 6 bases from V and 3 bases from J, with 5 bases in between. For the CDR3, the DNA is TGTGCCATCAGAGGGGACTATGGCTACACCTTC. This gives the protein CAIRGDYGYTF.

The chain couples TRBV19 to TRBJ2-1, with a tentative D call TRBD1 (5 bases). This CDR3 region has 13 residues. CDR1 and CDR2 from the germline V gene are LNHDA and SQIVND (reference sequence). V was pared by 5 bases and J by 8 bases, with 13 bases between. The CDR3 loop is CASSPERGYEQFF. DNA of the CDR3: TGTGCCAGTAGTCCTGAAAGGGGCTATGAGCAGTTCTTC.

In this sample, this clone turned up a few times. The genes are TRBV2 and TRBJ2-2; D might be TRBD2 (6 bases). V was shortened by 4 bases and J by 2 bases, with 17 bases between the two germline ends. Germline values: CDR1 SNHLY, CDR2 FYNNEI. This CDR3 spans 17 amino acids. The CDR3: CASSVARGGPNTGELFF. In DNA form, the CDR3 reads TGTGCCAGCAGTGTGGCCCGGGGAGGTCCCAACACCGGGGAGCTGTTTTTT. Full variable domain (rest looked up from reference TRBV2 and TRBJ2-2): EPEVTQTPSHQVTQMGQEVILRCVPISNHLYFYWYRQILGQKVEFLVSFYNNEISEKSEIFDDQFSVERPDGSNFTLKIRSTKLEDSAMYFCASSVARGGPNTGELFFGEGSRLTVL.

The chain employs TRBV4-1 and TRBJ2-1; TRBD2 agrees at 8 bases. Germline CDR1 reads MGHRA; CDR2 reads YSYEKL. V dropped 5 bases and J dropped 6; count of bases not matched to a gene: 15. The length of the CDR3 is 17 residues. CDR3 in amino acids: CASSYQPGGAGGNEQFF. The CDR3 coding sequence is TGCGCCAGCAGCTATCAACCCGGGGGGGCCGGGGGCAATGAGCAGTTCTTC.

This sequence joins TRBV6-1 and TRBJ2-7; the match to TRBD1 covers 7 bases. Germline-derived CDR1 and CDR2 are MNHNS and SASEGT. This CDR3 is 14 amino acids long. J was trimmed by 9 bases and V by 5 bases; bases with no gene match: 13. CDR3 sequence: CASSLQGTQGGQYF. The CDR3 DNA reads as TGTGCCAGCAGTTTACAGGGGACCCAAGGAGGGCAGTACTTC.

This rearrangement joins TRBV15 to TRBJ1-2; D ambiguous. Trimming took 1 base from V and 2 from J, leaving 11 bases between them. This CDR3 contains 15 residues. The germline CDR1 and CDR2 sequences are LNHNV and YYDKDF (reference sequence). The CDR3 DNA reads TGTGCCACCAGCAGAGGGGCAGCTGAAAACTATGGCTACACCTTC. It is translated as CATSRGAAENYGYTF.

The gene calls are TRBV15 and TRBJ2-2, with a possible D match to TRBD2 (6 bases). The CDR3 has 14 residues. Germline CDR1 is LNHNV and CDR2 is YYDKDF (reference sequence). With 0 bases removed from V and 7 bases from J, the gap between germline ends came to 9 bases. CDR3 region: CATSRDRGNGELFF. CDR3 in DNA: TGTGCCACCAGCAGAGATCGGGGGAACGGGGAGCTGTTTTTT.

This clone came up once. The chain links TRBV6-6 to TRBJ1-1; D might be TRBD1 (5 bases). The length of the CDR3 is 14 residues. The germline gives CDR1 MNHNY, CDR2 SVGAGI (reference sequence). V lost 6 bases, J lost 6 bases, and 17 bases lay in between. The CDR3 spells CASSPPGGRAEAFF. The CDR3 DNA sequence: TGTGCCAGCAGCCCTCCGGGGGGGAGGGCTGAAGCTTTCTTT.